This T cell receptor (beta chain) was obtained from a study of OX40 agonist ivuxolimab in advanced cancers. On the study more broadly: Patients were given ivuxolimab, an antibody that agonizes OX40 (CD134). Patients were treated with intravenous ivuxolimab, dosed at 0.01 to 10 mg/kg and infused every 2 weeks.

Libraries were prepared by immunoSEQ multiplex PCR; TCRdb keeps only in-frame clonotypes and omits some of them. The sample has around 89,000 clones; around 90% are singletons. The CDR3 consists of 14 residues. CDR1 is SGDLS, CDR2 YYNGEE, per germline. V lost 2 bases and J lost 2, with 10 bases in between. Overall study findings and caveats: Several nonresponders also turned out to have low normalized T-cell clonal expansion. In the expanded peripheral T cells, antigen specificity was never determined.

About this clone itself: Its antigen is unknown.

Sequenced material: CD4+ or CD8+ T cells sorted from blood, taken in a trial of the OX40 agonist ivuxolimab. The sequence derives from an adult with an advanced solid tumor such as melanoma, head and neck, liver or kidney cancer. The chain is built from TRBV9 and TRBJ1-2; no clear D. The CDR3 is CASSVSSENYGYTF. Written as DNA, the CDR3 is TGTGCCAGCAGCGTGTCATCGGAGAACTATGGCTACACCTTC.